A single sample is the source of the 8 T cell receptor beta chains below, sequenced in a study of T cell responses to AZD1222 COVID-19 vaccine. Method: immunoSEQ multiplex PCR; TCRdb's copy keeps in-frame clones and lacks some. The table lists about 99,000 clones, roughly nine tenths of them singletons, with around 3.1% in the top ten. The material was peripheral blood, obtained on day 0 of AZD1222 vaccination. All receptors come from an adult in good health.

CDR3 bases: TGTGCCAGCAGCTTAGGGGCAAGGGGGGCCTCGGATACGCAGTATTTT. Protein: CASSLGARGASDTQYF. The rearrangement uses TRBV7-6 and TRBJ2-3; D may correspond to TRBD1 or TRBD2 (6 bases each). Per germline, CDR1 SGHVS and CDR2 FNYEAQ. This CDR3 has 16 residues. Trimming shortened V by 1 base and J by 6 bases, and 17 bases separated the two germline ends.

CDR3 amino acids: CASSSTGIYGYTF. The CDR3 DNA follows: TGTGCCAGCAGCTCGACAGGGATTTATGGCTACACCTTC. V is TRBV7-8 and J is TRBJ1-2; 7 bases are a match to TRBD1. This CDR3 spans 13 amino acids. V trimming: 4 bases; J trimming: 5 bases; junction bases outside the gene matches: 4. Germline V lookup: CDR1 SGHVS, CDR2 FQNEAQ.

The chain joins TRBV25-1 to TRBJ2-5, with 9 bases aligning to TRBD1. CDR1 is MGHDK and CDR2 is SYGVNS in the germline V gene. J was trimmed by 4 bases and V by 3 bases; bases with no gene match: 6. CDR3 size: 15 residues. This chain's CDR3 is CASSEIQGALETQYF. In DNA form, the CDR3 reads TGTGCCAGCAGTGAGATACAGGGGGCGTTAGAGACCCAGTACTTC.

The V call is TRBV19, the J call TRBJ2-5; D might be TRBD1 (6 bases). V was trimmed by 5 bases and J by 5 bases, leaving 18 bases between them. The CDR3 totals 15 residues. Looked up from germline, CDR1 is LNHDA and CDR2 is SQIVND (reference sequence). CDR3 protein: CASSLIQGSRETQYF. CDR3 nucleotide sequence: TGTGCCAGTAGTTTAATTCAGGGGAGTAGGGAGACCCAGTACTTC.

The chain has TRBV7-9 and TRBJ1-1, with D possibly matching TRBD1 (5 bases). Trimming took off 7 bases at V and 7 bases at J, with 16 bases between the two ends. The CDR3 is 13 amino acids. The V gene's germline CDR1 is SEHNR and CDR2 FQNEAQ (reference sequence). The CDR3 coding sequence is TGTGCCAGCACCCCCCGGGGGTGGAATGAAGCTTTCTTT. This encodes CASTPRGWNEAFF.

The chain uses TRBV6-5 and TRBJ1-1; TRBD1 matches at 8 bases. Losses at the gene ends were 5 bases for V and 5 bases for J; bases not matched to a gene: 10. CDR1 is MNHEY, CDR2 SVGAGI, per germline. The CDR3 totals 15 residues. The CDR3 is CASSTRTGRWTEAFF. The CDR3 nucleotides read TGTGCCAGCAGTACTAGGACAGGGAGGTGGACTGAAGCTTTCTTT.

A single count supports this clone. The V and J genes are TRBV19 and TRBJ1-1; possibly TRBD1 for D (5 bases). Germline-derived CDR1 and CDR2 are LNHDA and SQIVND (reference sequence). The V gene lost 3 bases and the J gene lost 4 bases, with 12 bases spanning the gap. This CDR3 is 14 amino acids long. As DNA, the CDR3 is TGTGCCAGTAGTATTGCACCGAGGGGCACTGAAGCTTTCTTT. Its protein is CASSIAPRGTEAFF.

This rearrangement joins TRBV30 to TRBJ1-6; D unclear. V was shortened by 0 bases and J by 5 bases, with 11 bases between the two germline ends. The CDR3 loop spans 15 amino acids. Germline lookup yields CDR1 GTSNPN and CDR2 SVGIG (reference sequence). CDR3 coding DNA: TGTGCCTGGAGTGTAAGCCCCGGTAATAATTCACCCCTCCACTTT. Amino acids: CAWSVSPGNNSPLHF.